One and the same sample provided the 6 T cell receptor beta chains below, sequenced in a study of blood T cell repertoires in COVID-19. TCRdb's table, derived via immunoSEQ multiplex PCR, lists solely in-frame clones and lacks some. The table has some 80,000 clones, about 79% seen once; the top ten hold about a sixth. Sequencing was done on a sample of peripheral blood. The receptors shown here come from a human donor in a cohort sampled during active COVID-19.

The chain employs TRBV6-5 and TRBJ1-1; 8 positions match TRBD1. Germline V gene data show CDR1 as MNHEY and CDR2 as SVGAGI. After removal of 6 bases from V and 0 bases from J, the junction contained 6 bases not matched to a gene. The CDR3 has 15 amino acids. The CDR3 is CASSWGTGLNTEAFF. DNA for the CDR3: TGTGCCAGCAGCTGGGGGACAGGCCTGAACACTGAAGCTTTCTTT.

The rearrangement uses TRBV21-1 and TRBJ2-5; TRBD2, as called in the table, went unchecked against the DNA. TRBV21-1 is described as a pseudogene. CDR3 size: 15 residues. The CDR3 DNA reads as TGTGCCAGCAGCAAAGATCTCGGGAAAGATAAGACCCAGTACTTC. Residues: CASSKDLGKDKTQYF.

This rearrangement joins TRBV2 to TRBJ2-7; 13 nucleotides match TRBD2. The J segment lost 3 bases and the V segment lost 2 bases, leaving 10 bases of the junction unmatched. The germline V gene encodes CDR1 SNHLY and CDR2 FYNNEI. The CDR3 is made up of 18 amino acids. CDR3 loop: CASSELGLAGAVGYEQYV. In DNA form, the CDR3 reads TGTGCCAGCAGTGAACTAGGACTAGCGGGAGCCGTGGGCTACGAGCAGTACGTC.

This rearrangement joins TRBV7-2 to TRBJ1-1, with no clear D. Trimming took 1 base from V and 5 from J, leaving 11 bases between them. Looked up from germline, CDR1 is SGHTA and CDR2 is FQGNSA. The CDR3 loop spans 14 amino acids. The CDR3 loop reads CASSLERVRTEAFF. CDR3 coding DNA: TGTGCCAGCAGCTTAGAGAGGGTGAGGACTGAAGCTTTCTTT.

This rearrangement joins TRBV4-1 to TRBJ1-1, with D unresolved. CDR1 MGHRA and CDR2 YSYEKL come from the germline V gene. V was pared by 0 bases and J by 0 bases, with 8 bases between. The CDR3 spans 15 residues. For the CDR3, the DNA is TGCGCCAGCAGCCAAGACAAGCCGGTGAACACTGAAGCTTTCTTT. Its translation: CASSQDKPVNTEAFF.

Ten or more counts support this clone. This CDR3 is CASSHTPTPDTQYF. In nucleotides, the CDR3 is TGTGCCAGCAGTCACACCCCCACCCCAGATACGCAGTATTTT. The J gene is TRBJ2-3, the V gene TRBV7-9; D unclear. Trimming removed 6 bases from V and 4 bases from J, with 14 bases in between. The CDR3 length is 14 residues. CDR1 is SEHNR and CDR2 is FQNEAQ in the germline V gene (reference sequence).